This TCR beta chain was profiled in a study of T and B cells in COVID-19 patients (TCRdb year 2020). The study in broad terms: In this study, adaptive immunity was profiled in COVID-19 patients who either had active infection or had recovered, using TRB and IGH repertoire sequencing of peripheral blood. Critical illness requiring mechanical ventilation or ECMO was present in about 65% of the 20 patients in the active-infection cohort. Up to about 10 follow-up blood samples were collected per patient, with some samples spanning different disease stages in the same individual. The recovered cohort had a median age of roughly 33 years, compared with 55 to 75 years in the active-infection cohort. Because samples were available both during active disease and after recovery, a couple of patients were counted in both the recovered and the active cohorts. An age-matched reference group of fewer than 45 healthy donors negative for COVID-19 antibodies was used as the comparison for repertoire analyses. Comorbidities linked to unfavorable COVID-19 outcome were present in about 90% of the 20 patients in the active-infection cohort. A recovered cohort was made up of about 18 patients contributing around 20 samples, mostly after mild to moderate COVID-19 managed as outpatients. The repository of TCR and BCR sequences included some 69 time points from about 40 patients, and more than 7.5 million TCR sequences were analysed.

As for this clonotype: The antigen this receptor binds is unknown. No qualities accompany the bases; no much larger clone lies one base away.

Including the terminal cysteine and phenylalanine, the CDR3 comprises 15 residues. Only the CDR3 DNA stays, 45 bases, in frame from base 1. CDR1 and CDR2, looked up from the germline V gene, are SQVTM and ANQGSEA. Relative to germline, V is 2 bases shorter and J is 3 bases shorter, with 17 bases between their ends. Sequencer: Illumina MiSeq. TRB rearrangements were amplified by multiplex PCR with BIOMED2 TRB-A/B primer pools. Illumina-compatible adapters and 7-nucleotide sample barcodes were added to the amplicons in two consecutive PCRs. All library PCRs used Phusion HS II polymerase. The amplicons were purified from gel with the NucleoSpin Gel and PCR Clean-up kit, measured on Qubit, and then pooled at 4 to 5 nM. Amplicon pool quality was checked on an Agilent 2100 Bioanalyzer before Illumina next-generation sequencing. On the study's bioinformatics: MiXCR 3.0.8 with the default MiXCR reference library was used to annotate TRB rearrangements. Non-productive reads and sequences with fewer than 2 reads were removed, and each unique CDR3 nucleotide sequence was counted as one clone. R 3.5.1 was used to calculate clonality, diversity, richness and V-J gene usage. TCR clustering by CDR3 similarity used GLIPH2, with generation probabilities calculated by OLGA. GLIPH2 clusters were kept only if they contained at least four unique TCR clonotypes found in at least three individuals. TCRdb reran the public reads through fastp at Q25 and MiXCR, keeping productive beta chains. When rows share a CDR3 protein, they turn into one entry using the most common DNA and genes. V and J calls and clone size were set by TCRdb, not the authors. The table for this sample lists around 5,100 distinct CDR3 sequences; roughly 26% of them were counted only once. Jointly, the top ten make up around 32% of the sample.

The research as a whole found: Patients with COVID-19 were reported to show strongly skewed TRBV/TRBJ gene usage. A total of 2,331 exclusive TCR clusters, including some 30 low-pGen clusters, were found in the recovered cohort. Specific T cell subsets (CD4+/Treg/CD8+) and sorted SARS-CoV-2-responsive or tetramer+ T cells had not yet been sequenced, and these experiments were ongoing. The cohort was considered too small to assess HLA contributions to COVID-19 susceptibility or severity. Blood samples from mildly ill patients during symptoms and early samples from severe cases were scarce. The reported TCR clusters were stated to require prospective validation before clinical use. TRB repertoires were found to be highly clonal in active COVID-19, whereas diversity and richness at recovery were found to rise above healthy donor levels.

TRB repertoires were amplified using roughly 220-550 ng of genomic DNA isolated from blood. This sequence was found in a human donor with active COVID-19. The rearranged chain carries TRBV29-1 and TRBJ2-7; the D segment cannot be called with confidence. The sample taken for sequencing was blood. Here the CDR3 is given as CSVEWARSTVYEQYF. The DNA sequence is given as TGCAGCGTTGAATGGGCTAGGAGCACGGTCTACGAGCAGTACTTC.